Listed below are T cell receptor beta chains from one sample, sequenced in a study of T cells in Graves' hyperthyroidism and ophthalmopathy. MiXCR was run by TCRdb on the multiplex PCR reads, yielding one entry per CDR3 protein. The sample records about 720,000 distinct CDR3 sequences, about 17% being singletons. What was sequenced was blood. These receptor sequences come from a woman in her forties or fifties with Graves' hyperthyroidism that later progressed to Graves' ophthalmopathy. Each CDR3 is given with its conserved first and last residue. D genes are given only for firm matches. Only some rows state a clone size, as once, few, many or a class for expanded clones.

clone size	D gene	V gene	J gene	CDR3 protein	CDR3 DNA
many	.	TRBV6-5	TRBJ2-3	CASSYMSADTDTQYF	TGTGCCAGCAGTTACATGTCGGCGGATACAGATACGCAGTATTTT
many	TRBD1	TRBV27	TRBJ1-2	CASSLRDRGNYGYTF	TGTGCCAGCAGTTTAAGGGACAGGGGGAACTATGGCTACACCTTC
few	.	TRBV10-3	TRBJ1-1	CAISEGLSPPGAFF	TGTGCCATCAGTGAGGGACTCTCTCCCCCGGGAGCTTTCTTT
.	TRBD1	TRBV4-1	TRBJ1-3	CASSHPGQAVSGNTIYF	TGCGCCAGCAGCCACCCGGGACAGGCCGTCTCTGGAAACACCATATATTTT
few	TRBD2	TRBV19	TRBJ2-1	CASSTRSSGGVSYNEQFF	TGTGCCAGTAGTACGCGCAGTAGCGGGGGAGTCTCCTACAATGAGCAGTTCTTC
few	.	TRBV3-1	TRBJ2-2	CASSQDSRRTGTGELFF	TGTGCCAGCAGCCAAGATAGTCGACGAACAGGCACCGGGGAGCTGTTTTTT
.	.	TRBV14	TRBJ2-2	CASSQVRAGELFF	TGTGCCAGCAGCCAAGTAAGGGCCGGGGAGCTGTTTTTT
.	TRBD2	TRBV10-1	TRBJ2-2	CATAPREPHTGELFF	TGCGCCACCGCGCCGCGGGAGCCACACACCGGGGAGCTGTTTTTT
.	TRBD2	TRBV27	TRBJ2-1	CACHGVAGGPNEQSF	TGTGCCTGCCACGGGGTAGCGGGGGGGCCCAATGAGCAGTCCTTC
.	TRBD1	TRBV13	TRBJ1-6	CASRQGQDYNSPLHF	TGTGCCAGCAGACAGGGGCAAGACTATAATTCACCCCTCCACTTT
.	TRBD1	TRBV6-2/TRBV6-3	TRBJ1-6	CASSPGTGGFSPLHF	TGTGCCAGCAGTCCCGGGACAGGGGGCTTTTCACCCCTCCACTTT
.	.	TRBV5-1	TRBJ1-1	CASSPGVEGTEAFF	TGCGCCAGCTCCCCTGGGGTAGAGGGCACTGAAGCTTTCTTT
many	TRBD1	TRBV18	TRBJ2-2	CASSSSWQGANTGELFF	TGTGCCAGCTCCTCCTCTTGGCAGGGGGCGAACACCGGGGAGCTGTTTTTT
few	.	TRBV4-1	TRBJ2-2	CASSQDRWTDNTGELFF	TGCGCCAGCAGCCAAGATCGGTGGACAGATAACACCGGGGAGCTGTTTTTT
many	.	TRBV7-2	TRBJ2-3	CASSESPRDTQYF	TGTGCCAGCAGTGAGTCCCCACGGGATACGCAGTATTTT
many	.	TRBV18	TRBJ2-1	CASSPGMDEQFF	TGTGCCAGCTCACCAGGGATGGATGAGCAGTTCTTC
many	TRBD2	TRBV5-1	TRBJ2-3	CASSPRAGGSTDTQYF	TGCGCCAGCAGCCCACGGGCCGGGGGGAGCACAGATACGCAGTATTTT
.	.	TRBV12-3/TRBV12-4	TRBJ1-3	CASTRDRGWRNTIYF	TGTGCCAGCACCCGGGACCGGGGTTGGCGAAACACCATATATTTT
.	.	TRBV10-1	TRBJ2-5	CASRKKTQYF	TGCGCCAGCAGGAAAAAGACCCAGTACTTC
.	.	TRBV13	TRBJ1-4	CASSSWDEKLFF	TGTGCCAGCAGCTCTTGGGATGAAAAACTGTTTTTT
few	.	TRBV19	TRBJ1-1	CASTGSQKVMNTEAFF	TGTGCCAGTACCGGGAGTCAGAAAGTAATGAACACTGAAGCTTTCTTT
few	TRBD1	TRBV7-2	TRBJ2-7	CASSLEQGSNEQYF	TGTGCCAGCAGCTTAGAACAGGGGTCAAACGAGCAGTACTTC
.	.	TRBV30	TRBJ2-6	CAWSVLGVGANVLTF	TGTGCCTGGAGTGTACTGGGCGTGGGGGCCAACGTCCTGACTTTC
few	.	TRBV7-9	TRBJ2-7	CASSLDVPVHEQYF	TGTGCCAGCAGCTTAGACGTACCGGTCCACGAGCAGTACTTC
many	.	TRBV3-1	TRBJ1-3	CATRGNTFSGNTIYF	TGTGCCACTCGAGGAAACACCTTCTCTGGAAACACCATATATTTT
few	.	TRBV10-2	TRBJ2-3	CASRDAAESTDTQYF	TGCGCCAGCAGGGACGCGGCGGAGAGCACAGATACGCAGTATTTT
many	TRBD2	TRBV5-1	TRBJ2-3	CASSASGELDTQYF	TGCGCCAGCAGCGCTAGCGGGGAACTAGATACGCAGTATTTT
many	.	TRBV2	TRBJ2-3	CASTERTALSTDTQYF	TGTGCCAGCACCGAACGGACAGCCCTTAGCACAGATACGCAGTATTTT
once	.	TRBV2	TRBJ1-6	CASSAGRFSPLHF	TGTGCCAGCAGTGCGGGCAGGTTTTCACCCCTCCACTTT
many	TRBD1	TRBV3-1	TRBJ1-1	CASSRRTGQGATEAFF	TGTGCCAGCAGCCGACGAACGGGACAGGGGGCCACTGAAGCTTTCTTT
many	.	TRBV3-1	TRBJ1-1	CASSPSYTSMYTEAFF	TGTGCCAGCAGCCCCTCTTACACGTCTATGTACACTGAAGCTTTCTTT
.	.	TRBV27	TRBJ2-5	CASSPRGFEGSETQYF	TGTGCCAGCAGTCCCCGGGGGTTCGAGGGGTCAGAGACCCAGTACTTC
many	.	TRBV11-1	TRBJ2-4	CASSLDQGRMAKNIQYF	TGTGCCAGCAGCTTAGACCAGGGGCGGATGGCCAAAAACATTCAGTACTTC
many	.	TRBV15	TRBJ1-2	CATSTLPQTSFGYTF	TGTGCCACCAGCACCCTCCCGCAGACAAGCTTCGGCTACACCTTC
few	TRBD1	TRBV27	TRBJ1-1	CASRDRVDTEAFF	TGTGCCAGCAGGGACAGGGTGGACACTGAAGCTTTCTTT
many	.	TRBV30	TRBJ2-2	CAWSSESTGELFF	TGTGCCTGGAGTTCCGAGAGCACCGGGGAGCTGTTTTTT
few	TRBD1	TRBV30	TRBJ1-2	CAWVGQDGYGYTF	TGTGCCTGGGTGGGACAGGACGGCTATGGCTACACCTTC
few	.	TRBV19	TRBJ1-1	CASSIAGDTEAFF	TGTGCCAGTAGTATCGCAGGGGACACTGAAGCTTTCTTT
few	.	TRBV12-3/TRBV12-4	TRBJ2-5	CASSLARTEETQYF	TGTGCCAGCAGTTTAGCGAGGACAGAAGAGACCCAGTACTTC
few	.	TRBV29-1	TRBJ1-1	CSVRSFYGKNTEAFF	TGCAGCGTCAGGAGTTTTTACGGGAAGAACACTGAAGCTTTCTTT
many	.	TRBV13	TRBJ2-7	CASKVGPGRSYEQYF	TGTGCCAGCAAAGTTGGGCCGGGTCGGTCCTACGAGCAGTACTTC